In this sample, the clone carrying this TCR beta chain turned up many times. What it binds is not known. CDR1 and CDR2 from the germline V gene are LNHDA and SQIVND (reference sequence). CDR3 length: 13 residues. V dropped 3 bases and J dropped 3 bases, with 9 bases sitting between them. The data belong to a study of cytomegalovirus exposure and HLA in healthy donors. Study-wide background: A subsequent analysis reported that the 110 or so validation repertoires were produced on the same platform that had also been used for the 500 to 700 first-cohort repertoires.

Study-level results: Specific recognition of CMV antigens was confirmed in vitro for three chains (all CMV-associated). Overall, some 160 TCR beta chains were annotated as cytomegalovirus-associated.

Here immunoSEQ multiplex PCR was the method, and the copy in TCRdb shows in-frame clones only, minus some. The table records 150,000 to 200,000 clones, approximately 86% of them present only once. This clonotype originated in a woman under 30 in good health and CMV-seronegative. The sequenced sample consisted of PBMCs. This chain joins TRBV19 and TRBJ2-7; perhaps TRBD1 as D (5 bases). The CDR3: CASSIGAFYEQYF. CDR3 coding DNA: TGTGCCAGTAGTATTGGGGCTTTCTACGAGCAGTACTTC.